This T cell receptor (beta chain) was identified during a study of blood T cell repertoires in COVID-19. The overall study: Nucleic acid was either cDNA or gDNA, and it came from T cells, B-cell-depleted T cells, or PBMCs.

With V trimmed by 10 bases and J by 5 bases, 8 bases remained unmatched. Germline V gene data show CDR1 as WNHNN and CDR2 as SYGVQD (reference sequence). The CDR3 totals 14 residues. Original processing notes: Nucleated cell number was recorded as an estimate derived from reference gene primer amplification. TCRdb keeps only in-frame clones here, not all; method: immunoSEQ multiplex PCR. D and trimming were read from the DNA, whereas the V and J calls and clone size are those reported in that table. The sample has under 150,000 clones; over 80% are singletons. J is TRBJ1-4 and V is TRBV10-1; TRBD1 matches at 9 bases. The sequenced material came from peripheral blood. This sequence originates from a man between 70 and 80 years old with acute or convalescent COVID-19. In DNA, the CDR3 is TGCGCCAAGGGACAGGGAAGGGGCAATGAAAAACTGTTTTTT. This sequence encodes CAKGQGRGNEKLFF.